This T cell receptor beta chain was documented in a study of cytomegalovirus exposure and HLA in healthy donors (dated by TCRdb to 2016 to 2017). Background for the entire study: An earlier analysis of approximately 640 of the donors reported more than 250 Gb of sequence data and around 120 million unique TCR beta sequences from some 180 million T cells. Approximately 300 gigabases of sequencing data and around 85 million unique TCR sequences made up an early release that covered several hundred HLA-typed donors. Among the approximately 420 genotyped donors, 81% belonged to the genetic ancestry cluster associated with self-reported Caucasian donors. The study aimed to test whether cataloging public T cell receptors could reveal signatures of past pathogen exposure. The T cell repertoires of around 730 subjects were profiled by immunosequencing and related to cytomegalovirus serostatus. Along with the roughly 700-subject first cohort, a separate validation cohort of roughly 110 different subjects was used. To predict cytomegalovirus infection status, the study combined high-throughput TCR immunosequencing, statistical association of individual TCRs with disease status, and machine learning. A later analysis re-analyzed previously published TCR beta repertoires from 600 to 850 donors and added high-resolution HLA genotyping to study TCR occurrence patterns. Rather than using new phenotypic data, the later analysis identified candidate immune exposures from TCR beta sequences and from how often those sequences occurred across donors. An earlier analysis of some 600 of the donors applied high-throughput TCR beta sequencing to assess whether each TCR beta V gene segment acted as functional or pseudogenic. Donor age, sex, ethnicity and CMV serostatus were compiled together with the repertoire data. Genome-wide SNP genotypes for about three fifths of the 666 donors were used in a later genetic analysis, which treated that subset as a discovery cohort. All discovery cohort repertoires had been generated on a single sequencing platform. HLA typing included class I and class II loci at four-digit resolution. Typing coverage differed by locus: A, B, C, DRB1 and DQB1 were typed in about 629-630 donors, DQA1 in 522, DPA1 in around 610, and DPB1 in approximately 450. Several DR-DQ haplotypes were handled as single units for association and clustering because linkage in the cohort was strong. Across around 400 genotyped donors of the cohort, an average of roughly 230,000 unique TCR beta nucleotide sequences per donor were sequenced, and roughly a sixth of those sequences were non-productive. Results and caveats for the whole study, not just this receptor: A group of highly shared sequence variants was considered likely to be a technical artifact of the sequencing pipeline. Because counts were too low, approximately 15 rarely observed V segments, including chromosome 9 orphons, were excluded from the earlier analysis of a few hundred of the donors. CMV serostatus was the only immune exposure information available for the cohort. In a later analysis, HLA-associated TCR beta chains showed more clonal expansion and lower generation probabilities than non-associated chains that were equally common. At a false discovery rate of 0.05, a later analysis linked 15,000 to 20,000 TCR beta sequences to specific HLA alleles. In a later analysis, TCR association rates were found to vary across HLA loci, with the most associated TCRs seen for DRB1 alleles and the fewest for HLA-C alleles. HLA typing was unavailable for some donors at each locus, so association tests used only the typed subset. In the study, 150 to 200 TCR beta chains were listed as associated with cytomegalovirus. Linkage disequilibrium might explain the correlated functional status among segregating V segments, but an unknown experimental factor could not be ruled out. The classifier was reported to diagnose cytomegalovirus status with high specificity and sensitivity in both the original and validation cohorts. Presence/absence analyses assumed roughly uniform sequencing depth across donors, an assumption that may not hold. Some IMGT-functional V segments, including TRBV6-2 and TRBV6-3, could not be told apart with the 87-base-pair reads, so those segments were excluded. In an earlier analysis of around 500 of the donors, most TCR beta V segments appeared in productive rearrangements about 90% or about 30% of the time, broadly matching IMGT annotations. Across donors, most TCR sequences were observed very rarely, whereas some public TCRs were present in many individuals. In vitro tests confirmed that a few of the cytomegalovirus-associated TCR beta chains recognize cytomegalovirus antigens. A later analysis found that most CMV-associated TCR beta chains appeared HLA-restricted, with HLA associations seemingly driven largely by CMV exposure. According to a later genetic analysis, donors in an Asian-associated ancestry cluster had fewer N-insertions in productive TCRs than the approximately 650-donor mean. Assigning TCR associations to individual alleles was difficult when HLA alleles, especially DR and DQ, strongly co-occurred. A further reported finding was that TCR beta sequences accurately predicted the HLA-A and HLA-B alleles for most subjects in the first cohort. According to a later analysis, parvovirus B19, influenza, CMV and Epstein-Barr virus appeared linked to several top co-occurrence clusters. This cohort had only TCR beta chains sequenced, and the lack of alpha or paired-chain data limited which features could be detected. In a later genetic analysis, a missense DCLRE1C variant was associated with V-gene and J-gene trimming of TCR beta chains, and the association was replicated in an independent cohort. The authors suggested that the approach could potentially be generalized to other disease states and immunological phenotypes.

Regarding this clone: Its cognate antigen has yet to be identified. The sample holds no much larger clone one base away, and base qualities are not on file.

The germline V gene encodes CDR1 ENHRY and CDR2 SYGVKD. The CDR3 starts with the cysteine, ends with the phenylalanine, and has 14 residues. Only the CDR3 region is kept as DNA, spanning 42 bases read in frame from base 1. Trimming accounts for 4 bases at V and 6 bases at J, while the number of junction bases matched to no gene is 7. The cohort comprised fewer than 750 healthy bone marrow donors. All cohort members were sampled while nominally healthy, although unrecorded immune exposures were likely present. The donor tested CMV seropositive and was one of the 289 seropositive cohort members. Each donor provided a peripheral blood sample, and peripheral blood mononuclear cells were used for TCR beta sequencing. The Qiagen DNeasy Blood Extraction Kit was used to extract genomic DNA from the blood cell samples. Library prep was done by the immunoSEQ multiplex PCR assay. A mixture of 60 forward primers for TCR Vbeta segments and 13 reverse primers for TCR Jbeta segments was used in the multiplex PCR. The CDR3 region of rearranged TCR beta genes was amplified from genomic DNA by a multiplex PCR assay. The Illumina HiSeq System was used to sequence the amplified TCR beta libraries as 87-base-pair reads. As for the authors' bioinformatics: Across the 700 or so repertoires, a later analysis counted 80 million or so unique TCR beta chains, 9.5 million to 13 million of which were shared by at least two donors. Raw reads were error-corrected and collapsed into unique sequences by a nearest-neighbor algorithm in which closely related sequences were merged to remove PCR and sequencing errors. Alignment of CDR3 sequences to IMGT reference sequences was used to assign V, D and J gene segments. Each retained sequence needed at least a six-nucleotide match to both a V gene segment and a J gene segment. Rearrangements were called productive when the CDR3 lacked stop codons and stayed in frame with V and J; all others were non-productive. Following IMGT convention, CDR3 was defined as the stretch from the second conserved V-encoded cysteine to the conserved J-encoded phenylalanine. In an earlier analysis of 500 to 650 of the donors, sequences lacking an unambiguous match to a single V gene segment were excluded. In an earlier analysis of around 600 of the donors, V segments were called functional above 56.7% productive rearrangements and were called segregating when the between-donor standard deviation exceeded 5%. A statistical classification framework was developed to diagnose cytomegalovirus status using the catalog of TCR beta chain sequences. V and J gene assignment, in a later analysis, came from comparing TCR nucleotide sequences with IMGT/GENE-DB human TR gene sequences. The TCRdist pipeline was used in a later analysis to assign CDR3 sequences and most-parsimonious VDJ recombination scenarios. A later analysis defined each TCR beta chain by its CDR3 amino acid sequence plus V-gene family, and excluded reads lacking a unique V-gene family. A later analysis removed over 500 highly shared, low-generation-probability nucleotide sequences to deal with suspected cross-contamination and a sequencing artifact. In a later analysis, a clonal expansion index for each public chain was calculated from normalized within-repertoire ranks of inferred template counts. Generation probabilities in a later analysis came from a VDJ recombination model fitted to out-of-frame rearrangements, and those results were checked against IGoR. Hypergeometric tests were used in a later analysis to score TCR-TCR, TCR-HLA and TCR-CMV co-occurrence, with a repertoire-size bias correction applied to the TCR pairs. In a later analysis, false discovery rates were estimated by permuting HLA or CMV assignments 20 times. A later analysis grouped co-occurring TCRs with DBSCAN, adding TCRdist sequence similarity when clustering within HLA-allele-positive subsets. Repertoires with fewer than 30,000 or more than 120,000 public chains were left out of co-occurrence clustering, as were five repertoires with anomalous nucleotide sharing. TCRdb took this table from immuneACCESS and kept in-frame rearrangements with V and J called. Such tables lack part of the clones; where checked against another copy, unresolved V genes explain under half of the gap, and the rest is unexplained. Clone size and V and J calls were adopted from that table, with D and trimming inferred from the DNA. The sample records some 200,000 clones, 80% to 85% of which are singletons. Over 5.5% of the sample rests with the top ten.

Sample: PBMCs. The sequence was obtained from a man aged 40-49 years in good health and CMV-seropositive. Recombination joined TRBV10-3 with TRBJ2-7; the central 9 bases match TRBD1. The CDR3 protein is CAISGRQGVVEQYF. The DNA sequence is TGTGCCATCAGTGGGAGACAGGGGGTGGTCGAGCAGTACTTC.